The T cell receptor beta chain described here comes from a study of T-cell reconstitution after alpha-beta-depleted transplantation in children. V trimming: 2 bases; J trimming: 4 bases; junction bases outside the gene matches: 8. CDR1 is SGHRS, CDR2 YFSETQ, per germline. This CDR3 has 16 residues. This clonotype was detected ten times or more. A library of TCRbeta sequences, prepared with unique molecular identifiers, was generated. TCRdb independently ran MiXCR on the PCR reads; one entry per CDR3 protein. This sample has roughly 48,000 distinct CDR3 sequences; 5.8% occur once, and the top ten carry around 30%.

Material: PBMCs, mostly from graft donor cells, obtained 60 days after TCRalphabeta/CD19-depleted stem cell transplant. This receptor was obtained from a female patient younger than 10 who had a stem cell transplant for aplastic anemia, so the T cells may come from the graft donor. V usage is TRBV5-1 and J usage is TRBJ2-1; 8 bases map to TRBD1. The CDR3 here is CASSFGGRQGYNEQFF. In DNA, the CDR3 is TGCGCCAGCAGCTTCGGGGGAAGACAGGGGTACAATGAGCAGTTCTTC.